These 6 T cell receptor beta chains originate from one sample sequenced in a study of cytomegalovirus exposure and HLA in healthy donors. Libraries were prepared by immunoSEQ multiplex PCR; TCRdb keeps only in-frame clonotypes and omits some of them. The sample has roughly 330,000 clones; 75% to 90% are singletons. Material for sequencing was PBMCs. These receptors originate from a woman aged 25 to 45 in good health and CMV-seropositive.

V usage is TRBV28 and J usage is TRBJ2-1; the D gene is possibly TRBD2 (6 bases). Trimming shortened V by 6 bases and J by 0 bases, and 18 bases separated the two germline ends. The CDR3 runs 17 residues. Germline CDR1 MDHEN, CDR2 SYDVKM. The CDR3 loop reads CASSSSRLGLSYNEQFF. CDR3 nucleotides: TGTGCCAGCAGCTCATCCAGACTAGGCCTCTCCTACAATGAGCAGTTCTTC.

The chain employs TRBV30 and TRBJ2-5; 8 nucleotides line up with TRBD2. Germline trimming cut 8 bases from V and 1 base from J; bases unmatched to any gene: 12. Germline values: CDR1 GTSNPN, CDR2 SVGIG (reference sequence). The CDR3 is 15 amino acids. CDR3 amino acids: CAHRFGRATQETQYF. The DNA of the CDR3 is TGTGCCCACCGCTTCGGGAGGGCCACCCAAGAGACCCAGTACTTC.

This chain connects TRBV2 to TRBJ2-2, with TRBD2 matching over 7 bases. CDR1 SNHLY and CDR2 FYNNEI come from the germline V gene. This CDR3 contains 14 residues. After removal of 5 bases from V and 1 base from J, the junction contained 1 base not matched to a gene. CDR3 sequence reads: CASSRTRNTGELFF. CDR3 DNA: TGTGCCAGCAGTCGGACTAGGAACACCGGGGAGCTGTTTTTT. The variable domain in full, with the rest retrieved from reference TRBV2 and TRBJ2-2, is EPEVTQTPSHQVTQMGQEVILRCVPISNHLYFYWYRQILGQKVEFLVSFYNNEISEKSEIFDDQFSVERPDGSNFTLKIRSTKLEDSAMYFCASSRTRNTGELFFGEGSRLTVL.

This chain uses TRBV6-1 with TRBJ2-2, with 11 bases lining up with TRBD2. Germline CDR1 is MNHNS and CDR2 is SASEGT. After removal of 2 bases from V and 7 bases from J, the junction contained 12 bases not matched to a gene. The CDR3 extends over 18 amino acids. This CDR3 is CASSESRTSGGYNGELFF. CDR3 nucleotides: TGTGCCAGCAGTGAAAGCAGAACTAGCGGGGGTTACAACGGGGAGCTGTTTTTT.

The chain employs TRBV6-6 and TRBJ1-1; 7 nucleotides line up with TRBD1. CDR1 is MNHNY and CDR2 is SVGAGI in the germline V gene (reference sequence). CDR3 size: 14 residues. With 6 bases clipped from V and 6 bases from J, the junction kept 10 bases outside the gene matches. The CDR3 region has the DNA TGTGCCAGCAGATGGACAGGCCCCAGCGCTGAAGCTTTCTTT. Residues: CASRWTGPSAEAFF.

The chain recombines TRBV11-2 with TRBJ2-7; D gene uncertain. Germline assignment: CDR1 SGHAT and CDR2 FQNNGV. Trimming pared 1 base from V and 2 bases from J, leaving 12 bases between. The CDR3 length is 15 residues. The CDR3 loop is CASSLARYPAYEQYF. The CDR3 DNA is TGTGCCAGCAGCTTAGCCAGGTACCCTGCCTACGAGCAGTACTTC.